This T cell receptor (beta chain) was documented in a study of T cells in Graves' hyperthyroidism and ophthalmopathy. Amplified TCR beta CDR3 regions came from RNA transcripts. Primed by the HTBI set, a first-round RT-PCR was run on the TCR CDR3. TCRdb ran MiXCR on the multiplex PCR reads and lists one entry per CDR3 protein. The sample lists roughly 500,000 distinct CDR3 sequences, around a quarter occurring once. Looked up from germline, CDR1 is MGHDK and CDR2 is SYGVNS. The CDR3 sequence is 13 residues long. The germline V and J ends were trimmed by 1 base and 8 bases, with 11 bases remaining between them. This clonotype showed up many times.

This TCR derives from a woman aged 25 to 39 with Graves' ophthalmopathy. The chain recombines TRBV25-1 with TRBJ1-2; D not certain. Sequencing was carried out using blood. CDR3 in amino acids: CASSESALSGYTF. The CDR3 region has the DNA TGTGCCAGCAGTGAATCCGCCCTCTCCGGCTACACCTTC.